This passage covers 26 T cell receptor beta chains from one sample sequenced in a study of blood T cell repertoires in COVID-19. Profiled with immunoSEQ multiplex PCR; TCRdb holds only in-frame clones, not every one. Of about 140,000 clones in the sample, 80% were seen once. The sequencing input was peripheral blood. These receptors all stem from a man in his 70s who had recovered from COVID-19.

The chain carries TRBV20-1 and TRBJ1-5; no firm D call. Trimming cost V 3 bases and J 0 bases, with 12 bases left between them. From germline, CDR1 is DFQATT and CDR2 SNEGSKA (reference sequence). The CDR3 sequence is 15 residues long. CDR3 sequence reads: CSASSTGNSNQPQHF. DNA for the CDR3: TGCAGTGCTAGTAGCACCGGGAATAGCAATCAGCCCCAGCATTTT.

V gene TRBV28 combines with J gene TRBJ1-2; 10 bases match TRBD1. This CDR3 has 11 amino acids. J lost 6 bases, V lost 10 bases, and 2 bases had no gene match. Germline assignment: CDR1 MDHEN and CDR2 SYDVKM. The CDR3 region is CATGQGDGYTF. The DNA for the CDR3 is TGTGCCACCGGACAGGGGGATGGCTACACCTTC.

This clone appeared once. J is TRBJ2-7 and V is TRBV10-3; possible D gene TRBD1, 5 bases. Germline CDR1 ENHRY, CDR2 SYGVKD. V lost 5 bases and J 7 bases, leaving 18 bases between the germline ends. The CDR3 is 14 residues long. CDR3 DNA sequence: TGTGCCATCAGTTCCAGGGATCTGGGTGAGGAGCAGTACTTC. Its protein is CAISSRDLGEEQYF.

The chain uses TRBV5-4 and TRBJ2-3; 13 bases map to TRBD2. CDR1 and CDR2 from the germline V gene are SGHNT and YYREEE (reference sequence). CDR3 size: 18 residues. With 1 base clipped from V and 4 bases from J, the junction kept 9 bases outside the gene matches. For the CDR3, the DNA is TGTGCCAGCAGCTTGCCGCCCTGGACTAGCGGGAGTTCAGATACGCAGTATTTT. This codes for CASSLPPWTSGSSDTQYF.

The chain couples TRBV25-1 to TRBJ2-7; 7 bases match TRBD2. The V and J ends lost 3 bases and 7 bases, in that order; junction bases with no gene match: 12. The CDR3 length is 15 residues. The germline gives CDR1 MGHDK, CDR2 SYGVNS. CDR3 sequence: CASSEGGAGPKEQYF. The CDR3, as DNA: TGTGCCAGCAGTGAGGGAGGGGCAGGGCCGAAGGAGCAGTACTTC.

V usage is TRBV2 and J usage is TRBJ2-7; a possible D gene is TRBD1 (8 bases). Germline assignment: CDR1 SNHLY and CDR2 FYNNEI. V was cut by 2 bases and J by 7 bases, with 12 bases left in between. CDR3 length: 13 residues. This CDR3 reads CASSENRGGEQYF. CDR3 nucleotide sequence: TGTGCCAGCAGTGAAAACAGGGGGGGAGAGCAGTACTTC.

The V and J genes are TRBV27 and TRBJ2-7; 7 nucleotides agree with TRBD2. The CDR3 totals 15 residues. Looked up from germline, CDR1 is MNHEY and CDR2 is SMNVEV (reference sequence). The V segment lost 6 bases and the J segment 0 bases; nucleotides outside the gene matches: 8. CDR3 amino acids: CASRTSETSSYEQYF. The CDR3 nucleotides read TGTGCCAGCAGAACTAGCGAGACAAGCTCCTACGAGCAGTACTTC.

CDR3 nucleotide sequence: TGTGCCAGCAGCCAAGCGGGCGGGTACCAAGAGACCCAGTACTTC. Amino acid sequence: CASSQAGGYQETQYF. This sequence joins TRBV3-1 (or the pseudogene TRBV3-2) and TRBJ2-5; D might be TRBD2 (5 bases). The germline V gene encodes CDR1 LGHDT and CDR2 YNNKEL (reference sequence). There are 15 residues in the CDR3. Trimming took 1 base from V and 0 from J, leaving 9 bases between them.

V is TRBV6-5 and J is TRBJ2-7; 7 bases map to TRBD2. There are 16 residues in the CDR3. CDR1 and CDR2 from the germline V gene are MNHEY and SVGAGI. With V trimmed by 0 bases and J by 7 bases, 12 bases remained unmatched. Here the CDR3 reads CASSYSVLAAPWEQYF. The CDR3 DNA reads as TGTGCCAGCAGTTACTCTGTTCTAGCGGCACCTTGGGAGCAGTACTTC.

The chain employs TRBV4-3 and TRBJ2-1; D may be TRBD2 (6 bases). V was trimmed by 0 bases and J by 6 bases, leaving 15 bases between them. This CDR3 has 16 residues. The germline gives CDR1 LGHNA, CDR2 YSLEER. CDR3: CASSQDRAGGVNEQFF. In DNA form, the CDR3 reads TGCGCCAGCAGCCAAGATCGGGCCGGAGGGGTCAATGAGCAGTTCTTC.

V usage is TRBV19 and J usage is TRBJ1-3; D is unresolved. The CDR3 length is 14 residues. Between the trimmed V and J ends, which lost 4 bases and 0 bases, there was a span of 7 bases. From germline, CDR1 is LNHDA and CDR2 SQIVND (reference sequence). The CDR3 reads CASSREDSGNTIYF. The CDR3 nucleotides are TGTGCCAGTAGTAGGGAGGACTCTGGAAACACCATATATTTT.

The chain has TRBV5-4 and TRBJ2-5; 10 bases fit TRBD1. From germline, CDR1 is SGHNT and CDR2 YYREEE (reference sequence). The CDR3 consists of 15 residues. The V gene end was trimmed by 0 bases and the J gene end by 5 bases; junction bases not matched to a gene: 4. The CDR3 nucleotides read TGTGCCAGCAGCTTGGGGGGACAGGGGCGGGAGACCCAGTACTTC. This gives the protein CASSLGGQGRETQYF. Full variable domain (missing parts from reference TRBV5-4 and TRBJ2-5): ETGVTQSPTHLIKTRGQQVTLRCSSQSGHNTVSWYQQALGQGPQFIFQYYREEENGRGNFPPRFSGLQFPNYSSELNVNALELDDSALYLCASSLGGQGRETQYFGPGTRLLVL.

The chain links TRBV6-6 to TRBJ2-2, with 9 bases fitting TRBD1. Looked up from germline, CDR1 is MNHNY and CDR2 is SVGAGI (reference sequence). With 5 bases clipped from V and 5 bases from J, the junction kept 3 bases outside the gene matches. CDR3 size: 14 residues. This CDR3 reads CASSRQGGTGELFF. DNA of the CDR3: TGTGCCAGCAGTCGACAGGGGGGAACCGGGGAGCTGTTTTTT.

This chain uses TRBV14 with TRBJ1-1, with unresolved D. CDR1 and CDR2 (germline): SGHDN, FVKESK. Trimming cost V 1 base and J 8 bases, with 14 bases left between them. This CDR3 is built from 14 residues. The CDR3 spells CASSQAGNRGEAFF. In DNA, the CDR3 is TGTGCCAGCAGCCAAGCGGGAAACCGAGGGGAAGCTTTCTTT.

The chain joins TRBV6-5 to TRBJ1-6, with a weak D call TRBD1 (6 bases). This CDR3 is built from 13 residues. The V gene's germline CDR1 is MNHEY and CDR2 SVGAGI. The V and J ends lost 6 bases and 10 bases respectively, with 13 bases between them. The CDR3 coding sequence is TGTGCCAGCAGCAACCAGCAGGGGTCACCCCTCCACTTT. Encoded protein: CASSNQQGSPLHF.

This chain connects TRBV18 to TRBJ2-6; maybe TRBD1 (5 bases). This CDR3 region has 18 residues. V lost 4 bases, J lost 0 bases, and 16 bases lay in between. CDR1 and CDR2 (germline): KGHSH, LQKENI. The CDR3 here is CASSHRQRVSSGANVLTF. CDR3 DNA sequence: TGTGCCAGCTCACACAGACAGAGAGTCAGCTCTGGGGCCAACGTCCTGACTTTC.

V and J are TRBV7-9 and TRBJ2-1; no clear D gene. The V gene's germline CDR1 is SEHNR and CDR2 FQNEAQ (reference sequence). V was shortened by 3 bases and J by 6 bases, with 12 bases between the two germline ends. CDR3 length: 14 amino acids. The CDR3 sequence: CASSLGPGPNEQFF. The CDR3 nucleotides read TGTGCCAGCAGCTTGGGCCCTGGCCCCAATGAGCAGTTCTTC.

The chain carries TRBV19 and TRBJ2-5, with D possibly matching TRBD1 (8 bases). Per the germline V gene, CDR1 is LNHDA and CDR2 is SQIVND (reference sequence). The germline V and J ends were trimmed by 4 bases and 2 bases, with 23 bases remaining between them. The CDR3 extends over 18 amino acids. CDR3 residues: CASSSPGGLVGGQETQYF. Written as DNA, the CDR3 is TGTGCCAGTAGTAGTCCAGGGGGCCTGGTCGGGGGGCAAGAGACCCAGTACTTC.

The CDR3 reads CASSLVLGADEQYF. The CDR3 DNA reads TGTGCCAGCAGCTTAGTACTGGGGGCGGACGAGCAGTACTTC. The chain recombines TRBV7-2 with TRBJ2-7, with a weak D call TRBD1 (6 bases). Germline CDR1 is SGHTA and CDR2 is FQGNSA. There are 14 residues in the CDR3. V lost 1 base to trimming and J lost 5 bases, with 12 bases between them. Filled out from reference TRBV7-2 and TRBJ2-7, the complete variable domain reads GAGVSQSPSNKVTEKGKDVELRCDPISGHTALYWYRQSLGQGLEFLIYFQGNSAPDKSGLPSDRFSAERTGGSVSTLTIQRTQQEDSAVYLCASSLVLGADEQYFGPGTRLTVT.

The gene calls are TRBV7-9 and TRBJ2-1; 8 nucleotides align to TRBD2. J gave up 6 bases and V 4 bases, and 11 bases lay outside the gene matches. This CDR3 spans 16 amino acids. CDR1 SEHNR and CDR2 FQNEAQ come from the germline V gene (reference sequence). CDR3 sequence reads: CASSSPEWRGANEQFF. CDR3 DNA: TGTGCCAGCAGCTCCCCCGAGTGGCGGGGGGCCAATGAGCAGTTCTTC.

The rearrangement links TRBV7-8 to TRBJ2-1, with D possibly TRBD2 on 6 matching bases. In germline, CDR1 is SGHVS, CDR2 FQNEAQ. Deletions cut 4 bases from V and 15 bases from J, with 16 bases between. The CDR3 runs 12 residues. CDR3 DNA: TGTGCCAGCAGCTCCCCGGTGGAGGGAAGGTTCTTC. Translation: CASSSPVEGRFF.

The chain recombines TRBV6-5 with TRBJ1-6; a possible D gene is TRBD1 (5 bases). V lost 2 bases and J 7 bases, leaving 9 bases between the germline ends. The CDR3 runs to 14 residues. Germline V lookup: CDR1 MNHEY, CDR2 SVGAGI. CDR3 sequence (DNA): TGTGCCAGCAGTTACACGACAGTAAATTCACCCCTCCACTTT. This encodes CASSYTTVNSPLHF.

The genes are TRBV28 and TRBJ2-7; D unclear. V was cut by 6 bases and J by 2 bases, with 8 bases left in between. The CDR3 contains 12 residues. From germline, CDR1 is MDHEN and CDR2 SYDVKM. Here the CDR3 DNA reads TGTGCCAGCAGCCCCCCGGCCTACGAGCAGTACTTC. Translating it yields CASSPPAYEQYF.

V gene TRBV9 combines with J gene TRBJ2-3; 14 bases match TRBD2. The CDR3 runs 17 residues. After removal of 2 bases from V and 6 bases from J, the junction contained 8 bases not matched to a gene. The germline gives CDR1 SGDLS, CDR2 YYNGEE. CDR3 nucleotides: TGTGCCAGCAGCGTTTCGGGACTAGCGGGAGTAGTGGATACGCAGTATTTT. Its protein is CASSVSGLAGVVDTQYF. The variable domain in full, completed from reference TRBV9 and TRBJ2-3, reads DSGVTQTPKHLITATGQRVTLRCSPRSGDLSVYWYQQSLDQGLQFLIQYYNGEERAKGNILERFSAQQFPDLHSELNLSSLELGDSALYFCASSVSGLAGVVDTQYFGPGTRLTVL.

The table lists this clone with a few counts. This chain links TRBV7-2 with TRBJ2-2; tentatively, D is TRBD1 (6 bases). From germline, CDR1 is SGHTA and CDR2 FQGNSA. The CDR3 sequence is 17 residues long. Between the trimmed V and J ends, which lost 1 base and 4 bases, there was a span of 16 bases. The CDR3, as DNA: TGTGCCAGCAGCTTAGACGGGCACAGGGCAGGCACCGGGGAGCTGTTTTTT. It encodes CASSLDGHRAGTGELFF. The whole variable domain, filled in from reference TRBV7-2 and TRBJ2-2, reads GAGVSQSPSNKVTEKGKDVELRCDPISGHTALYWYRQSLGQGLEFLIYFQGNSAPDKSGLPSDRFSAERTGGSVSTLTIQRTQQEDSAVYLCASSLDGHRAGTGELFFGEGSRLTVL.

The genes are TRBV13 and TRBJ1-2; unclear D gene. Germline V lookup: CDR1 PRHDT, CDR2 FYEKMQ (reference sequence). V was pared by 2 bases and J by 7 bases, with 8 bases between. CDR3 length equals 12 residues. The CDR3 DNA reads TGTGCCAGCAGCTTAACTGCCCTTGGCTACACCTTC. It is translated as CASSLTALGYTF.